The sequence of this T cell receptor (beta chain) was determined in a study of cytomegalovirus exposure and HLA in healthy donors. The length of the CDR3 is 16 residues. J gave up 8 bases and V 5 bases, and 9 bases lay outside the gene matches. Per germline, CDR1 MNHEY and CDR2 SMNVEV (reference sequence). Primers included in the PCR were 60 Vbeta and 13 Jbeta primers. Sequenced by immunoSEQ multiplex PCR; TCRdb stores in-frame clones only, minus some. The sample carries more than 95,000 clones, 78% recorded once. What was sequenced was PBMCs. The chain couples TRBV27 to TRBJ2-1, with 13 bases lining up with TRBD2. The clonotype originates from a man aged 25 to 40 in good health and CMV-seropositive. The CDR3, as DNA: TGTGCCAGCAGTGTTCCGGGACTAGCGGGACCCGATGAGCAGTTCTTC. Amino acids: CASSVPGLAGPDEQFF.